The entry that follows covers one TCR beta chain sequence. The antigen remains undetermined. This record belongs to a study of shared clonotypes between healthy human individuals. Study information: Each donor's CD4 naive and CD4 memory cells filled three plates apiece, CD8 naive two, and CD8 memory one.

TCRdb's table, derived via immunoSEQ multiplex PCR, lists solely in-frame clones and lacks some. The sample has approximately 2.5 million clones, under 95% seen once. CDR1 is SGHRS and CDR2 is YFSETQ in the germline V gene. Trimming removed 5 bases from V and 1 base from J, with 10 bases in between. This CDR3 is built from 14 residues. Study-wide results and limits: Compared with memory subsets, naive subsets generally had larger estimated richness. An effect of sequencing depth on clonotype sharing among donors was expected. Clonotypes which were not shared had lower generation probabilities than clonotypes that all four donors shared.

The TCR originated in a man between 18 and 29 years old in good health. Some clones in this sample may be carry-over from other donors' samples. The chain links TRBV5-1 to TRBJ1-3, with D tentatively TRBD1 (6 bases). The sequencing input was naive CD4+ T cells from PBMCs. The subset was: CD45RA+ positively selected. This CDR3 reads CASRSGQSGNTIYF. DNA of the CDR3: TGCGCCAGCAGATCCGGACAGTCTGGAAACACCATATATTTT.